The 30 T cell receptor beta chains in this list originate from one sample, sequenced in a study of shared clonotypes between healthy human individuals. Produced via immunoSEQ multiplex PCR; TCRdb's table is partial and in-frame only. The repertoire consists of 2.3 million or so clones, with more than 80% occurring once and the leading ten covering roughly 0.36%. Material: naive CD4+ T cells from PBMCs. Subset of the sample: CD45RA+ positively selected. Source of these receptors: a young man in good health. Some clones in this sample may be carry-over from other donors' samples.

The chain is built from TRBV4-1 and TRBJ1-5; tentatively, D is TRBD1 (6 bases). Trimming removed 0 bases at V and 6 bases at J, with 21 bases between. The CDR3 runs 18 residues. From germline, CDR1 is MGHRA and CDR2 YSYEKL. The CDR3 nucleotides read TGCGCCAGCAGCCAAGATGACGGGAACAGGGCGATGGGTCAGCCCCAGCATTTT. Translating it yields CASSQDDGNRAMGQPQHF.

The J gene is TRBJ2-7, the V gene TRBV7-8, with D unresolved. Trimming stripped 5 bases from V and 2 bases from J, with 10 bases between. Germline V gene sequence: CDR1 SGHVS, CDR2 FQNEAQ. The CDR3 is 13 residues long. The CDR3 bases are TGTGCCAGCAGCCGCTCCGTCACCTACGAGCAGTACTTC. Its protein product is CASSRSVTYEQYF.

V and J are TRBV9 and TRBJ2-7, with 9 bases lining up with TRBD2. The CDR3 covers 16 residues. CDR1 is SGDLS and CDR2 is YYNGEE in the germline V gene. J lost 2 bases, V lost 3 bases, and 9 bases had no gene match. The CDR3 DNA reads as TGTGCCAGCAGCGCCGCAACTAGCGGGCGACCCTACGAGCAGTACTTC. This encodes CASSAATSGRPYEQYF.

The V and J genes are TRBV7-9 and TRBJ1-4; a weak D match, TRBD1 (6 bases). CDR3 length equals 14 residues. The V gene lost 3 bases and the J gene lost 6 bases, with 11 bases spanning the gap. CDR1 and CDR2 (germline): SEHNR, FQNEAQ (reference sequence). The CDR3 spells CASSFRGGDEKLFF. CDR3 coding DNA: TGTGCCAGCAGCTTCAGGGGCGGGGATGAAAAACTGTTTTTT.

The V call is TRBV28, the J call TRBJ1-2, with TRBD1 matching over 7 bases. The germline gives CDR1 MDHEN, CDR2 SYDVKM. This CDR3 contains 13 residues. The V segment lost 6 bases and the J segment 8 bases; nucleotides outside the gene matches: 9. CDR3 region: CASRTIGGAGYTF. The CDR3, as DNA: TGTGCCAGCAGGACCATAGGGGGCGCGGGCTACACCTTC.

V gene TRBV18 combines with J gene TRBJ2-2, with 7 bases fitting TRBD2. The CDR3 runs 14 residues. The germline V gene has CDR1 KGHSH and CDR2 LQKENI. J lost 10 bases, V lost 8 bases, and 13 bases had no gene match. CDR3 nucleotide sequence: TGTGCCAGCGGGGGTCTGGCGGGAGATGTGGAGCTGTTTTTT. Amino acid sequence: CASGGLAGDVELFF.

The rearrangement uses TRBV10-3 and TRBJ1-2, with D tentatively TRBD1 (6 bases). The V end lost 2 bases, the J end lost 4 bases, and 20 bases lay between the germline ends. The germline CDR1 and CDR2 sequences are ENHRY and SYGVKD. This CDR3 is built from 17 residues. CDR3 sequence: CAISETRGQNIGYGYTF. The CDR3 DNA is TGTGCCATCAGTGAGACCAGGGGCCAGAATATTGGCTATGGCTACACCTTC.

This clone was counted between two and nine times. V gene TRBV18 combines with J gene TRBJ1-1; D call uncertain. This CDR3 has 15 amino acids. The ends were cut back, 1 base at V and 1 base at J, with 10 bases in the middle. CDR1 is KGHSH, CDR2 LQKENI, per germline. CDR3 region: CASSPLDLPNTEAFF. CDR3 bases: TGTGCCAGCTCACCACTGGACCTACCGAACACTGAAGCTTTCTTT. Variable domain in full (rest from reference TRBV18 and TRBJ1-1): NAGVMQNPRHLVRRRGQEARLRCSPMKGHSHVYWYRQLPEEGLKFMVYLQKENIIDESGMPKERFSAEFPKEGPSILRIQQVVRGDSAAYFCASSPLDLPNTEAFFGQGTRLTVV.

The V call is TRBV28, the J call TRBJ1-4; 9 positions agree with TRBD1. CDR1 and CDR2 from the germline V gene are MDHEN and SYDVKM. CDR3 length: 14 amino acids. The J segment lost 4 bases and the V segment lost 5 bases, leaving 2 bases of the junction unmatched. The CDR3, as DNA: TGTGCCAGCAGTCCGGACAGGGGTAATGAAAAACTGTTTTTT. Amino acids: CASSPDRGNEKLFF.

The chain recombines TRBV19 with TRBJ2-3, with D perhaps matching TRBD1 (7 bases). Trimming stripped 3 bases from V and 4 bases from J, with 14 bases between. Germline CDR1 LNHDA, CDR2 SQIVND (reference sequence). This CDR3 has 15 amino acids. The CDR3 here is CASSILTGEADTQYF. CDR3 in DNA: TGTGCCAGTAGTATTCTTACAGGGGAGGCAGATACGCAGTATTTT.

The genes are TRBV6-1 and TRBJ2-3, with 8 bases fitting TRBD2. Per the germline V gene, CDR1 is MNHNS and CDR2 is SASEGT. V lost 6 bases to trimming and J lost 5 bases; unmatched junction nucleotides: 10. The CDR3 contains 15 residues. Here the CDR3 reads CASRVPAGAGDTQYF. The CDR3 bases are TGTGCCAGCAGGGTCCCAGCGGGAGCGGGAGATACGCAGTATTTT.

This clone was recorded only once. CDR3 region: CASSRRGDEQFF. The CDR3 nucleotides are TGTGCCAGCAGCCGCCGGGGCGATGAGCAGTTCTTC. V gene TRBV6-5 combines with J gene TRBJ2-1; D may correspond to TRBD1 or TRBD2 (5 bases each). Trimming shortened V by 6 bases and J by 8 bases, and 11 bases separated the two germline ends. The CDR3 runs to 12 residues. Germline CDR1 MNHEY, CDR2 SVGAGI.

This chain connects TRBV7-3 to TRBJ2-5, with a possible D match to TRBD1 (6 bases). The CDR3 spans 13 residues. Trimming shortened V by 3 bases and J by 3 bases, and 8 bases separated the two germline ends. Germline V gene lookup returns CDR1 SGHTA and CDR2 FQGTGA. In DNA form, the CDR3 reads TGTGCCAGCAGCTTCAAGGGGGAAGAGACCCAGTACTTC. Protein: CASSFKGEETQYF.

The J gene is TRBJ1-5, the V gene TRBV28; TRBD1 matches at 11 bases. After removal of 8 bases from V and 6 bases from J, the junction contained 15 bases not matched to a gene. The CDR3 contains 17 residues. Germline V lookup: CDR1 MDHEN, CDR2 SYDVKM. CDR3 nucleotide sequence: TGTGCCAGCGGGACAGGGGGAAAGGTGCTCTTCAGTCAGCCCCAGCATTTT. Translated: CASGTGGKVLFSQPQHF. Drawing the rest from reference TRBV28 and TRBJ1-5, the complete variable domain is DVKVTQSSRYLVKRTGEKVFLECVQDMDHENMFWYRQDPGLGLRLIYFSYDVKMKEKGDIPEGYSVSREKKERFSLILESASTNQTSMYLCASGTGGKVLFSQPQHFGDGTRLSIL.

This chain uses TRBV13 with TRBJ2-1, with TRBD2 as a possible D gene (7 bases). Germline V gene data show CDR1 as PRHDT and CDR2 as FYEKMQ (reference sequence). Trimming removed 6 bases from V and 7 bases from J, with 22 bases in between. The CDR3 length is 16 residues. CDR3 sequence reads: CASSLRGAGARNEQFF. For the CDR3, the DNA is TGTGCCAGCAGTTTGAGGGGGGCGGGAGCTCGAAATGAGCAGTTCTTC. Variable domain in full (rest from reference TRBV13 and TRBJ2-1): AAGVIQSPRHLIKEKRETATLKCYPIPRHDTVYWYQQGPGQDPQFLISFYEKMQSDKGSIPDRFSAQQFSDYHSELNMSSLELGDSALYFCASSLRGAGARNEQFFGPGTRLTVL.

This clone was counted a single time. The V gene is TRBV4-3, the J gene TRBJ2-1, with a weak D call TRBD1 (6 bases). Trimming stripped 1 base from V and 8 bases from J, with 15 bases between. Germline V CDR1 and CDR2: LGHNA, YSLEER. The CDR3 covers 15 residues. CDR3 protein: CASSQAAGAGDEQFF. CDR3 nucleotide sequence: TGCGCCAGCAGCCAAGCGGCAGGGGCTGGCGATGAGCAGTTCTTC.

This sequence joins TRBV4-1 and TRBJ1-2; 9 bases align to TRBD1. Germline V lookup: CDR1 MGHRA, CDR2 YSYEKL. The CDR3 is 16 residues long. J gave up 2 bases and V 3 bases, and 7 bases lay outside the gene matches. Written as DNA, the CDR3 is TGCGCCAGCAGCCAGGTTATTACAGGGGGCAACTATGGCTACACCTTC. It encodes CASSQVITGGNYGYTF.

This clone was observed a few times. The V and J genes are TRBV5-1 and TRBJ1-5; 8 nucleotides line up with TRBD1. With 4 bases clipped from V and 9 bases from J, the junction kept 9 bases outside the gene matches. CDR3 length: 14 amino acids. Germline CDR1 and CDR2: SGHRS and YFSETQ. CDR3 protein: CASSGDRGASPQHF. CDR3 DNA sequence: TGCGCCAGCAGCGGAGACAGGGGAGCTTCGCCCCAGCATTTT.

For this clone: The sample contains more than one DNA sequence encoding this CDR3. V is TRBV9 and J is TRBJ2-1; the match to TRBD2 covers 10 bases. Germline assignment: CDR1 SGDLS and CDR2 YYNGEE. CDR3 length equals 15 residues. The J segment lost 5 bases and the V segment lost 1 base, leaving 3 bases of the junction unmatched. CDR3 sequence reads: CASSVLGLADNEQFF. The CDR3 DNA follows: TGTGCCAGCAGCGTACTCGGACTAGCGGACAATGAGCAGTTCTTC.

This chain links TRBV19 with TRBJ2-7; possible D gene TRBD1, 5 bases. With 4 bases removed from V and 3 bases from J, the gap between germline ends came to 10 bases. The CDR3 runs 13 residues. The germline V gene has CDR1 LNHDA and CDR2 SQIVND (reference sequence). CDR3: CASSRQYLYEQYF. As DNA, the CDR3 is TGTGCCAGTAGTAGACAGTACCTCTACGAGCAGTACTTC.

The CDR3 nucleotides are TGCAGTGCTAGAGGGGGCCCTTGGGCTTTCTTT. It encodes CSARGGPWAFF. This chain links TRBV20-1 with TRBJ1-1; perhaps TRBD1 as D (5 bases). The CDR3 is 11 residues long. Germline V gene lookup returns CDR1 DFQATT and CDR2 SNEGSKA (reference sequence). V lost 1 base and J 11 bases, leaving 11 bases between the germline ends.

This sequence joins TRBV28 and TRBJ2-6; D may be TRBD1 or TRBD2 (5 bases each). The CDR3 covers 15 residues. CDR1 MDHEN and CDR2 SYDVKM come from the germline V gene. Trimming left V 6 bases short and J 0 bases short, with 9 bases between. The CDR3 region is CASSWGSSGANVLTF. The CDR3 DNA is TGTGCCAGCAGCTGGGGGAGCTCTGGGGCCAACGTCCTGACTTTC.

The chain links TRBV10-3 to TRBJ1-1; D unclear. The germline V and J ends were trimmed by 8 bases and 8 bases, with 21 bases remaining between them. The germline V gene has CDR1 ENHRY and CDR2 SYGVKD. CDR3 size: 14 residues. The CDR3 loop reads CAIVKERVDPEAFF. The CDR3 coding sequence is TGTGCCATCGTGAAGGAACGGGTCGATCCGGAAGCTTTCTTT.

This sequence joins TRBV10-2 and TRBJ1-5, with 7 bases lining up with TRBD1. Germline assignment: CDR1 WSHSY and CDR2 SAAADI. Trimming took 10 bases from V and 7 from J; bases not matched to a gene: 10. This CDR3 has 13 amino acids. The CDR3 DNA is TGCGCCACCCAGACAGGGATCGGGCAGCCCCAGCATTTT. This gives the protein CATQTGIGQPQHF.

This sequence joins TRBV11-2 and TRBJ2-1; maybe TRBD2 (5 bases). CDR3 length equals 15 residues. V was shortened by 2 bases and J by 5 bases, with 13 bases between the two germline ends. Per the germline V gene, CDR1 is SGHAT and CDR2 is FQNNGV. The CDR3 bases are TGTGCCAGCAGCTTATTATCGGGGAGACACAATGAGCAGTTCTTC. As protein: CASSLLSGRHNEQFF.

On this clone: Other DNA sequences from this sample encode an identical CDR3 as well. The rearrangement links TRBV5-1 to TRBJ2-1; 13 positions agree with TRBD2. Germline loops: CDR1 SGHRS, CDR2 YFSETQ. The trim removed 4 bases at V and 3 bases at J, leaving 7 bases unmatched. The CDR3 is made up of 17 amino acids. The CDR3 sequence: CASSIGLAGVVYNEQFF. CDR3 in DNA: TGCGCCAGCAGCATAGGACTAGCGGGAGTGGTCTACAATGAGCAGTTCTTC.

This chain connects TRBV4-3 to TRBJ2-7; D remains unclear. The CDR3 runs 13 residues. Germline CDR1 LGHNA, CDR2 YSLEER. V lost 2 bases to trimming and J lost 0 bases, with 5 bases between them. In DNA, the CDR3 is TGCGCCAGCAGCCAAAAGTTCTCCTACGAGCAGTACTTC. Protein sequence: CASSQKFSYEQYF.

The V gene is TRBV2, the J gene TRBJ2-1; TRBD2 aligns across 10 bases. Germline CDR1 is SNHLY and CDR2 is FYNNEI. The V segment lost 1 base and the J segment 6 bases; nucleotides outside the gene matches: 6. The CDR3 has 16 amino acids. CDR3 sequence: CASSEVGGLAFNEQFF. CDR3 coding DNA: TGTGCCAGCAGTGAAGTTGGGGGACTAGCGTTCAATGAGCAGTTCTTC.

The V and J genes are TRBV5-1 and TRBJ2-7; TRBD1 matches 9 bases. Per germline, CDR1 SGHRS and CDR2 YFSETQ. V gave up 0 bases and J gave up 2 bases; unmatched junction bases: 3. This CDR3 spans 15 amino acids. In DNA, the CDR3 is TGCGCCAGCAGCTTGGGGACAGGGGAAACCTACGAGCAGTACTTC. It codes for CASSLGTGETYEQYF. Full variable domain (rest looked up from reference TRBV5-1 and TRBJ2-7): KAGVTQTPRYLIKTRGQQVTLSCSPISGHRSVSWYQQTPGQGLQFLFEYFSETQRNKGNFPGRFSGRQFSNSRSEMNVSTLELGDSALYLCASSLGTGETYEQYFGPGTRLTVT.

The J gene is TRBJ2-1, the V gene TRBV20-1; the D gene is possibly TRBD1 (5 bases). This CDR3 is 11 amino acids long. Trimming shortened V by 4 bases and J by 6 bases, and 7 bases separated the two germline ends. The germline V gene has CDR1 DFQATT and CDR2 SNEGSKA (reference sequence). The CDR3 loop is CSANRGNEQFF. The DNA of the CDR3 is TGCAGTGCTAATAGGGGCAATGAGCAGTTCTTC.